This T cell receptor (beta chain) originates from a study of T cell responses to AZD1222 COVID-19 vaccine (dated by TCRdb to the early 2020s). About the study as a whole: TCR sequencing covered roughly 230 trial participants: approximately 200 given two doses of AZD1222 and approximately 25 given two doses of MenACWY control vaccine. Trial participants were enrolled into age subgroups of 18-55, 56-69 and 70-plus years, which contained 148, 28 and 57 TCR-sequenced participants, respectively.

The CDR3 regions of human TCRbeta chains were analyzed by immunosequencing. The published analysis was carried out like this. TCRs in the repertoires were compared against a reference library of SARS-CoV-2-specific TCRs that had been generated with the MIRA antigen-specificity platform. Breadth was defined as the fraction of unique TCRs that were SARS-CoV-2-associated. Depth was defined as the fraction of total T cells that were SARS-CoV-2-associated. Using the MIRA data, each spike-specific TCR was assigned both to the spike region to which the TCR was reactive and to a CD4 or CD8 class. Log10-transformed breadth and depth values were compared by one-way ANOVA with Sidak's multiple comparisons tests. TCRdb provides this immuneACCESS table in a form limited to in-frame rearrangements. Some clones are lacking; in checked studies, under half of them reflect an unresolved V gene, and why the rest are absent is not known. V, J and clone size reflect that table, while D and trimming were determined from the DNA. The sample table contains fewer than 55,000 clones; only one count was recorded for around 85% of them. 20% of the sample comes from the top ten.

Comments on this clone: The target of this receptor is not known. No base-level quality is on record; no much larger clone is a single base apart.

What the work shows at the level of the full study, not this receptor alone: In the small 56-69-year group, the increase in depth fell short of significance, most likely because of low power. Most participants were white British and females outnumbered males, and the authors suggested that clonal diversity may have been underestimated. The vaccine-associated CD4 TCRs covered the entire spike protein, and the dominant responses fell in regions 160-218 and 743-854. Because no day 14 peak-response samples were available, the repertoires could be characterized only after the peak T cell response. Nearly half of unique spike-specific TCRs reportedly recognized epitopes outside regions mutated in the B.1.351 and B.1.1.7 variants. Conclusions about previously exposed vaccinees are limited because only a handful of AZD1222 recipients were SARS-CoV-2 seropositive at baseline. Spike-specific TCR breadth and depth rose significantly after two AZD1222 doses compared with day 0 and with MenACWY recipients.

The meaning of the sample's time point label: baseline before first vaccination. The treatment or condition tag for this specimen amounts to: meningococcal conjugate vaccine given as trial control. The vaccinee samples were drawn from two UK trials, COV001 and COV002, one of which was a single-blind randomized controlled phase 2/3 trial testing AZD1222 (ChAdOx1 nCoV-19) in healthy adults. Trial participant PBMC samples were collected at day 0 and day 28 after the second dose for TCRbeta chain sequencing. This TCR came from an adult in good health. The material sequenced was peripheral blood, taken on day 0 of MenACWY control vaccination.

The bases read TGTGCCAGCAGCTTAGGAACTACTAATGAAAAACTGTTTTTT. Translated, it gives CASSLGTTNEKLFF. The chain was built from TRBV5-5 and TRBJ1-4; confidence is insufficient to name the D gene. According to the germline V gene (reference sequence), CDR1 reads SGHKS and CDR2 reads YYEKEE. Deletion took 2 bases off V and 2 bases off J, with a span of 7 bases between the germline ends. From the cysteine through the phenylalanine, the CDR3 covers 14 amino acids. The entry retains the CDR3 DNA only, 42 bases that are in frame from base 1.